The text below deals with one T cell receptor (beta chain). The data are from a study of blood T cell repertoires in COVID-19. Study-level information: Researchers got acute and convalescent COVID-19 samples from the United States, Italy and Spain. PBMCs, B-cell-depleted T cells, or T cells provided the cDNA or gDNA that made up the material.

The V gene's germline CDR1 is SGHTA and CDR2 FQGNSA. V gave up 4 bases and J gave up 4 bases, with 10 bases separating them. CDR3 length equals 14 residues. Original data processing: Reference gene primer amplification gave nucleated cell count estimates. Profiled with immunoSEQ multiplex PCR; TCRdb holds only in-frame clones, not every one. V and J calls and clone size are copied from that table; D and trimming were computed from the DNA. The table lists 150,000 to 200,000 clones, 80% to 90% of them singletons. The source material was peripheral blood. This sequence joins TRBV7-2 and TRBJ1-4; the D is unclear. The TCR originated in a human donor with active or convalescent COVID-19. The donor label of this sample is uncertain. CDR3 residues: CASSSGVDNEKLFF. The CDR3 DNA is TGTGCCAGCAGCTCGGGTGTGGATAATGAAAAACTGTTTTTT. The full variable domain, with the rest looked up from reference TRBV7-2 and TRBJ1-4, is GAGVSQSPSNKVTEKGKDVELRCDPISGHTALYWYRQSLGQGLEFLIYFQGNSAPDKSGLPSDRFSAERTGGSVSTLTIQRTQQEDSAVYLCASSSGVDNEKLFFGSGTQLSVL.